This is a list of T cell receptor beta chains from one sample in a study of blood T cell repertoires in COVID-19. Here immunoSEQ multiplex PCR was the method, and the copy in TCRdb shows in-frame clones only, minus some. The sample holds roughly 100,000 clones, around 87% seen once. Material for sequencing was peripheral blood. These receptors all come from a man aged 50-59 years with acute or convalescent COVID-19. The CDR3 runs from the conserved cysteine through the conserved F or W. D genes are given only for firm matches. The listing skips clone size in some rows; elsewhere it reads once, few, many or a size class.

clone size | D gene | J gene | CDR3 length | V gene | CDR3 DNA | CDR3 protein
once | TRBD2 | TRBJ2-2 | 16 | TRBV5-1 | TGCGCCAGCAGCCTGGGACTAGCGGGCGGGGCCGGGGAGCTGTTTTTT | CASSLGLAGGAGELFF
- | TRBD2 | TRBJ2-7 | 15 | TRBV4-1 | TGCGCCAGCAGCCCCGTAGCGGGGAGCTCCTACGAGCAGTACTTC | CASSPVAGSSYEQYF
once | - | TRBJ1-4 | 14 | TRBV5-5 | TGTGCCAGCGACGAGGAGGGGACTTATGAAAAACTGTTTTTT | CASDEEGTYEKLFF
- | - | TRBJ1-4 | 15 | TRBV6-5 | TGTGCCAGCAGTTCAGGACAGACAACTAATGAAAAACTGTTTTTT | CASSSGQTTNEKLFF
- | - | TRBJ2-7 | 12 | TRBV19 | TGTGCCAGTAGTACCGACAGCTACGAGCAGTACTTC | CASSTDSYEQYF
- | - | TRBJ1-1 | 13 | TRBV30 | TGTGCCTGGAGTGTTCGGGGGGACACTGAAGCTTTCTTT | CAWSVRGDTEAFF
- | TRBD1 | TRBJ1-1 | 14 | TRBV29-1 | TGCAGCGTTGCCGGGGTGACAGGGTTGCCTGAAGCTTTCTTT | CSVAGVTGLPEAFF
- | TRBD2 | TRBJ2-5 | 18 | TRBV13 | TGTGCCAGCAGCTTGGGACGGGATATAGCGGGAGCCGAAGAGACCCAGTACTTC | CASSLGRDIAGAEETQYF
- | TRBD2 | TRBJ2-1 | 15 | TRBV6-4 | TGTGCCAGCAGCCCGACTAGCGGGAGGGCCAATGAGCAGTTCTTC | CASSPTSGRANEQFF
- | - | TRBJ2-6 | 16 | TRBV5-6 | TGTGCCAGCACTCCTCCCCCGAGCTCTGGGGCCAACGTCCTGACTTTC | CASTPPPSSGANVLTF
- | - | TRBJ1-3 | 15 | TRBV19 | TGTGCCGTTACGGACAGAGGCGGCTCTGGAAACACCATATATTTT | CAVTDRGGSGNTIYF